This TCR beta chain was documented in a study of metastatic and nonmetastatic thyroid tumors. The overall study: Repertoire data that came from the blood and tumor or nodule tissue of malignant and benign thyroid patients were compared. General observations from the study: Reported TCR beta diversity, measured in blood and tumor, was significantly higher for malignant thyroid tumors than for benign nodules.

Germline CDR1 and CDR2: SGHTA and FQGNSA. This CDR3 comprises 17 residues. The V end lost 5 bases, the J end lost 2 bases, and 19 bases lay between the germline ends. Patients underwent thyroid surgery, and none had received any treatment before it. This clone was seen at least ten times. The antigen remains undetermined. Methods used by the authors: Clinicopathological groups of papillary thyroid cancer showed CDR3 differences that were used to build a distant-metastasis classifier. TCRdb reanalyzed the PCR reads with MiXCR. These V and J calls originate from TCRdb's pipeline instead of the authors' own analysis. The sample contains about 48,000 clones, around 21% of which appear only once.

The source is a male donor with papillary thyroid cancer or a benign thyroid nodule (not recorded which). Some clones in this sample may be carry-over from other donors' samples. Sample: blood. This chain uses TRBV7-2 with TRBJ2-1; a possible D gene is TRBD1 (5 bases). CDR3: CASSPRALQGPYNEQFF. CDR3 DNA sequence: TGTGCCAGCAGCCCACGAGCTCTCCAGGGTCCCTACAATGAGCAGTTCTTC. The whole variable domain, filled in from reference TRBV7-2 and TRBJ2-1, reads GAGVSQSPSNKVTEKGKDVELRCDPISGHTALYWYRQSLGQGLEFLIYFQGNSAPDKSGLPSDRFSAERTGGSVSTLTIQRTQQEDSAVYLCASSPRALQGPYNEQFFGPGTRLTVL.